A single sample is the source of the 26 T cell receptor beta chains below, sequenced in a study of T cells in Graves' hyperthyroidism and ophthalmopathy. TCR beta CDR3 regions were amplified from RNA. The HTBI set primed first-round TCR CDR3 RT-PCR. In TCRdb, the multiplex PCR reads were re-called with MiXCR into one record per CDR3 protein. This sample has about 600,000 distinct CDR3 sequences, with more than 13% found just once. The sample consisted of blood. The receptors here all came from a woman under 30 with Graves' ophthalmopathy.

This clonotype has a count of ten or more. The chain joins TRBV6-1 to TRBJ2-7; D not resolved. Trimming removed 7 bases at V and 6 bases at J, with 10 bases between. CDR1 MNHNS and CDR2 SASEGT come from the germline V gene. This CDR3 is built from 11 residues. CDR3 DNA sequence: TGTGCCAGCACCCATCTAGGCGAGCAGTACTTC. Translating gives CASTHLGEQYF.

A note on this clonotype: This may stem from a read error, because a much larger clone lies one nucleotide away. The V call is TRBV2, the J call TRBJ2-7; D might be TRBD1 or TRBD2, each matching 6 bases. The CDR3 is 16 amino acids. Trimming took off 1 base at V and 3 bases at J, with 16 bases between the two ends. The germline V gene encodes CDR1 SNHLY and CDR2 FYNNEI. The DNA for the CDR3 is TGTGCCAGCAGTGAAGGGGGGGCAGCGGGTTTCTACGAGCAGTACTTC. Translated, it gives CASSEGGAAGFYEQYF.

This clonotype was recorded many times. The chain has TRBV12-3 or TRBV12-4 and TRBJ2-3; D may be TRBD2 (6 bases). The CDR3 consists of 14 residues. The CDR3 DNA is TGTGGAGTGGCGGGGCATGAGGGCACAGATACGCAGTATTTT. Protein sequence: CGVAGHEGTDTQYF.

This clonotype was detected many times. The chain is built from TRBV2 and TRBJ2-6; D is undetermined. The germline V and J ends were trimmed by 7 bases and 3 bases, with 7 bases remaining between them. Germline V lookup: CDR1 SNHLY, CDR2 FYNNEI. The CDR3 is 13 amino acids. The CDR3 region is CASTFGGANVLTF. CDR3 sequence (DNA): TGTGCCAGCACTTTTGGTGGGGCCAACGTCCTGACTTTC.

This rearrangement joins TRBV5-5 to TRBJ2-7, with 8 bases matching TRBD1. V lost 1 base, J lost 5 bases, and 11 bases stayed unmatched. The V gene's germline CDR1 is SGHKS and CDR2 YYEKEE (reference sequence). There are 16 residues in the CDR3. The CDR3 sequence: CASSLIWGQVPHEQYF. Here the CDR3 DNA reads TGTGCCAGCAGCTTGATTTGGGGACAGGTCCCCCACGAGCAGTACTTC.

This clonotype was counted at least ten times. This chain connects TRBV2 to TRBJ2-7; D tentatively fits TRBD1 or TRBD2 (5 bases each). Germline V lookup: CDR1 SNHLY, CDR2 FYNNEI. The V end lost 8 bases, the J end lost 5 bases, and 31 bases lay between the germline ends. The CDR3 sequence is 18 residues long. CDR3 loop: CASLGLRAYITWGNEQYF. CDR3 bases: TGTGCCAGCCTAGGTCTTAGGGCCTACATCACCTGGGGGAACGAGCAGTACTTC.

V is TRBV7-6 and J is TRBJ2-7, with D perhaps given as TRBD1 or TRBD2 (5 bases each). The CDR3 spans 16 residues. Between the trimmed V and J ends, which lost 1 base and 4 bases, there was a span of 17 bases. Germline V gene sequence: CDR1 SGHVS, CDR2 FNYEAQ. The CDR3, as DNA: TGTGCCAGCAGCTTAGATGGCGTGAGGGGTGGGTACGAGCAGTACTTC. Its protein product is CASSLDGVRGGYEQYF.

V is TRBV11-2 and J is TRBJ1-5; maybe TRBD1 (5 bases). The CDR3 extends over 15 amino acids. Germline CDR1 is SGHAT and CDR2 is FQNNGV. Trimming took 3 bases from V and 0 from J, leaving 9 bases between them. The DNA for the CDR3 is TGTGCCAGCAGCTTGGACAACTATAGCAATCAGCCCCAGCATTTT. It encodes CASSLDNYSNQPQHF.

This clonotype appeared a few times. V is TRBV30 and J is TRBJ2-1; either TRBD1 or TRBD2 may supply D (5 bases each). V was pared by 4 bases and J by 5 bases, with 15 bases between. The CDR3 spans 14 residues. Germline CDR1 is GTSNPN and CDR2 is SVGIG (reference sequence). The DNA of the CDR3 is TGTGCCTGGACGTGGGGTGGGACCCACAATGAGCAGTTCTTC. Residues: CAWTWGGTHNEQFF.

This clonotype was counted many times. This sequence joins TRBV30 and TRBJ2-7, with D possibly being TRBD1 (5 bases). The germline CDR1 and CDR2 sequences are GTSNPN and SVGIG (reference sequence). V shed 5 bases and J shed 3 bases, with 11 bases lying between them. The CDR3 is 12 residues long. CDR3 sequence: CAWGKGYYEQYF. CDR3 coding DNA: TGTGCCTGGGGGAAGGGGTACTACGAGCAGTACTTC.

This chain joins TRBV7-9 and TRBJ1-1; D is unclear. This CDR3 spans 16 amino acids. Germline loops: CDR1 SEHNR, CDR2 FQNEAQ (reference sequence). Trimming removed 3 bases from V and 3 bases from J, with 17 bases in between. CDR3 coding DNA: TGTGCCAGCAGCTTTGGAGCGGCCAGGCTGTACACTGAAGCTTTCTTT. Protein: CASSFGAARLYTEAFF.

This clonotype was recorded at least ten times. At one of its ends the junction is not consistent with the germline gene, which may arise from a read error. This chain joins TRBV27 and TRBJ2-1; 7 nucleotides align to TRBD2. The CDR3 consists of 13 residues. Per the germline V gene, CDR1 is MNHEY and CDR2 is SMNVEV (reference sequence). CDR3: CASRFSGNNEQFF. The CDR3 region has the DNA TGTGCCAGCCGTTTCAGCGGGAACAATGAGCAGTTCTTC.

There are many counts of this clonotype. The CDR3 nucleotides read TGCGCCAGCAGCTTGTATCGCAGGGGAGCGGACTATGGCTACACCTTC. It translates to CASSLYRRGADYGYTF. This rearrangement joins TRBV5-1 to TRBJ1-2, with a tentative D call TRBD1 (6 bases). V was pared by 1 base and J by 3 bases, with 16 bases between. The CDR3 sequence is 16 residues long. CDR1 SGHRS and CDR2 YFSETQ come from the germline V gene. Together with reference TRBV5-1 and TRBJ1-2, the CDR3 gives the full variable domain: KAGVTQTPRYLIKTRGQQVTLSCSPISGHRSVSWYQQTPGQGLQFLFEYFSETQRNKGNFPGRFSGRQFSNSRSEMNVSTLELGDSALYLCASSLYRRGADYGYTFGSGTRLTVV.

In its sample, this clonotype was seen many times. The genes are TRBV7-2 and TRBJ1-1; D is uncertain. CDR3 length: 13 residues. V lost 2 bases and J 9 bases, leaving 13 bases between the germline ends. CDR1 is SGHTA, CDR2 FQGNSA, per germline. In DNA form, the CDR3 reads TGTGCCAGCAGCTTAATCGGCCGTGGTCAAGCTTTCTTT. It encodes CASSLIGRGQAFF.

This clonotype was observed many times. The gene calls are TRBV7-2 and TRBJ2-1; the D is unclear. V was clipped by 5 bases and J by 8 bases, with 10 bases between them. CDR3 size: 12 residues. Germline CDR1 and CDR2: SGHTA and FQGNSA. CDR3 in DNA: TGTGCCAGCAGCCCGGATACGCATGAGCAGTTCTTC. It translates to CASSPDTHEQFF.

This clonotype was seen at least ten times. The chain links TRBV7-9 to TRBJ2-7; a possible D gene is TRBD1 (6 bases). Germline CDR1 is SEHNR and CDR2 is FQNEAQ (reference sequence). This CDR3 has 14 amino acids. The ends were cut back, 1 base at V and 1 base at J, with 8 bases in the middle. The DNA for the CDR3 is TGTGCCAGCAGCTTAGGGACAGAGTCCTACGAGCAGTACTTC. This sequence encodes CASSLGTESYEQYF.

As to this clonotype: Germline is not matched at one junction end, which may reflect a read error. The V and J genes are TRBV27 and TRBJ2-3; no firm D call. CDR3 length: 12 amino acids. Germline assignment: CDR1 MNHEY and CDR2 SMNVEV (reference sequence). The CDR3 protein is CVSSTFTDTQYF. CDR3 DNA: TGTGTCAGCAGTACCTTCACAGATACGCAGTATTTT.

This clonotype appeared a few times. The rearrangement joins TRBV27 to TRBJ2-1; maybe TRBD2 (5 bases). This CDR3 contains 15 residues. CDR1 is MNHEY and CDR2 is SMNVEV in the germline V gene (reference sequence). The ends were cut back, 8 bases at V and 6 bases at J, with 20 bases in the middle. The DNA for the CDR3 is TGTGCCAGCGGGCCGTGGGGAGCGGAAGGCAATGAGCAGTTCTTC. Its protein is CASGPWGAEGNEQFF.

The chain recombines TRBV30 with TRBJ1-4, with TRBD1 identical over 9 bases. Trimming at V came to 2 bases and at J to 7 bases, leaving 8 bases not matched to a gene. The CDR3 sequence is 15 residues long. Germline values: CDR1 GTSNPN, CDR2 SVGIG (reference sequence). The CDR3 loop reads CAWSPPGTGFEKLFF. The CDR3 bases are TGTGCCTGGAGTCCCCCCGGGACAGGGTTTGAAAAACTGTTTTTT.

This clonotype was counted at least ten times. CDR3 sequence reads: CASSLGRQGSNQPQHF. In nucleotides, the CDR3 is TGTGCCAGCAGCCTCGGACGACAGGGTAGCAATCAGCCCCAGCATTTT. This chain connects TRBV7-8 to TRBJ1-5, with 7 bases that match TRBD1. The germline CDR1 and CDR2 sequences are SGHVS and FQNEAQ. After removal of 5 bases from V and 0 bases from J, the junction contained 7 bases not matched to a gene. This CDR3 contains 16 residues.

This clonotype was counted at least ten times. The chain uses TRBV10-3 and TRBJ2-7, with 7 nucleotides matching TRBD1. Germline V gives CDR1 ENHRY, CDR2 SYGVKD. V lost 6 bases, J lost 1 base, and 9 bases stayed unmatched. The CDR3 spans 15 residues. For the CDR3, the DNA is TGTGCCATCAGCCAAGGACAGGTGGGGTCCTACGAGCAGTACTTC. It encodes CAISQGQVGSYEQYF.

The sample holds many counts of this clonotype. The J gene is TRBJ2-5, the V gene TRBV20-1; 11 positions match TRBD2. CDR1 and CDR2 from the germline V gene are DFQATT and SNEGSKA (reference sequence). V gave up 5 bases and J gave up 3 bases; unmatched junction bases: 5. CDR3 length: 14 amino acids. CDR3 nucleotides: TGCAGTGCTCCTAGACTAGCGGGAAAAGAGACCCAGTACTTC. Translated: CSAPRLAGKETQYF.

This clonotype was observed a handful of times. The chain carries TRBV30 and TRBJ1-4; maybe TRBD1 (5 bases). Trimming shortened V by 0 bases and J by 8 bases, and 19 bases separated the two germline ends. The CDR3 consists of 16 residues. Germline V gene data show CDR1 as GTSNPN and CDR2 as SVGIG (reference sequence). The DNA for the CDR3 is TGTGCCTGGAGTGTAACGACGGGACTGGGTTGGGAAAAACTGTTTTTT. Translated, it gives CAWSVTTGLGWEKLFF.

This clonotype occurred many times. The chain carries TRBV7-2 and TRBJ2-7; D gene unclear. Trimming left V 1 base short and J 0 bases short, with 10 bases between. Germline lookup yields CDR1 SGHTA and CDR2 FQGNSA. This CDR3 has 15 amino acids. CDR3 bases: TGTGCCAGCAGCTTAGGGGGTTGGAGCTCCTACGAGCAGTACTTC. Amino acids: CASSLGGWSSYEQYF. The entire variable domain, with the rest obtained from reference TRBV7-2 and TRBJ2-7, is as follows: GAGVSQSPSNKVTEKGKDVELRCDPISGHTALYWYRQSLGQGLEFLIYFQGNSAPDKSGLPSDRFSAERTGGSVSTLTIQRTQQEDSAVYLCASSLGGWSSYEQYFGPGTRLTVT.

This clonotype occurred many times. The chain has TRBV14 and TRBJ2-1; D perhaps matches TRBD1 (6 bases). V gave up 4 bases and J gave up 2 bases, with 12 bases separating them. The germline gives CDR1 SGHDN, CDR2 FVKESK. The CDR3 has 15 residues. CDR3 nucleotide sequence: TGTGCCAGCAGCCCCTACAGGGCCGCCTACAATGAGCAGTTCTTC. It translates to CASSPYRAAYNEQFF.

This clonotype was detected many times. The chain is built from TRBV6-1 and TRBJ1-2, with 7 nucleotides matching TRBD1. There are 14 residues in the CDR3. Trimming took 5 bases from V and 1 from J; bases not matched to a gene: 4. CDR1 is MNHNS, CDR2 SASEGT, per germline. The CDR3, as DNA: TGTGCCAGCAGTAGGGGGCGGGTTAACTATGGCTACACCTTC. It specifies CASSRGRVNYGYTF.